The present TCR beta chain was sequenced within a study of identical twins. Notes on the study in general: Out-of-frame alpha sequences common to twins exhibited an excess of low generation probability. Findings depended on cross-sectional statistics rather than tracking the same donors. Out-of-frame beta chain sequences displayed weaker excess sharing between twins.

TCRdb fed the 5' RACE reads into MiXCR, producing one record per CDR3 protein. The data hold around 1.7 million distinct CDR3 sequences, with 25% to 35% observed a single time. Concerning this clonotype itself: The antigen remains unidentified.

Trimming cost V 3 bases and J 8 bases, with 12 bases left between them. This CDR3 comprises 13 residues. Germline V gives CDR1 MNHEY, CDR2 SMNVEV (reference sequence). This clonotype was obtained from a newborn girl in good health. Material: cord blood. This chain uses TRBV27 with TRBJ2-3; D is unresolved. CDR3 coding DNA: TGTGCCAGCAGTTTCGGTAGAAGGGTTACGCAGTATTTT. The encoded protein is CASSFGRRVTQYF.